Listed below are T cell receptor beta chains from one sample, sequenced in a study of early T cells in non-severe SARS-CoV-2 infection. MiXCR, applied by TCRdb to the 5' RACE reads, yields one record per CDR3 protein. Among some 45,000 distinct CDR3 sequences, approximately 4.1% were seen once, and the ten largest hold 6%. Sequencing input: whole blood. These TCRs come from an adult who was a healthcare worker with PCR-confirmed SARS-CoV-2 infection or an uninfected control (not recorded which). The CDR3 runs from the conserved cysteine through the conserved F or W. Each record gives: clone size, V gene, CDR3 length, J gene, D gene, CDR3 protein, CDR3 DNA. A D gene is named only where the DNA matches it firmly. Clone size appears in some rows only: once, few, many, or a class for an expanded clone.

few	TRBV29-1	13	TRBJ2-5	TRBD1	CSAVPGTGGTQYF	TGCAGCGCCGTCCCCGGGACAGGCGGGACCCAGTACTTC
many	TRBV7-9	16	TRBJ2-1	TRBD2	CASRPESSSGHNEQFF	TGTGCCAGCAGACCGGAATCCTCTAGCGGCCACAATGAGCAGTTCTTC
many	TRBV11-1	15	TRBJ2-2	NA	CASSLALTNTGELFF	TGTGCCAGCAGCTTAGCGCTGACGAACACCGGGGAGCTGTTTTTT
NA	TRBV15	16	TRBJ2-1	TRBD2	CATSRDRAGGYNEQFF	TGTGCCACCAGCAGAGATCGAGCGGGGGGTTACAATGAGCAGTTCTTC
few	TRBV7-6	15	TRBJ2-3	NA	CASSQTAHRADTQYF	TGTGCCAGCAGCCAGACGGCGCATAGGGCAGATACGCAGTATTTT
many	TRBV29-1	12	TRBJ1-1	NA	CSVSGTNTEAFF	TGCAGCGTTTCGGGGACGAACACTGAAGCTTTCTTT
many	TRBV20-1	13	TRBJ1-5	NA	CSAGRQGNQPQHF	TGCAGTGCTGGTCGACAGGGCAATCAGCCCCAGCATTTT
many	TRBV7-2	13	TRBJ2-1	TRBD2	CASSRNAGEGQFF	TGTGCCAGCAGCCGGAACGCGGGGGAGGGGCAGTTCTTC
NA	TRBV7-3	16	TRBJ2-3	NA	CASSPQQGRGTDTQYF	TGTGCCAGCAGCCCGCAACAGGGACGGGGCACAGATACGCAGTATTTT
many	TRBV10-3	15	TRBJ2-2	TRBD1	CAISAGTGNTGELFF	TGTGCCATCAGTGCCGGGACAGGGAACACCGGGGAGCTGTTTTTT
many	TRBV5-1	14	TRBJ1-5	TRBD1	CASSSGTGNQPQHF	TGCGCCAGCAGCTCCGGGACAGGCAATCAGCCCCAGCATTTT
many	TRBV3-1	13	TRBJ1-2	NA	CASSQVEGNGYTF	TGTGCCAGCAGCCAAGTGGAGGGGAATGGCTACACCTTC
many	TRBV7-8	14	TRBJ1-3	NA	CASSLYGTGNTIYF	TGTGCCAGCAGCTTATATGGGACTGGAAACACCATATATTTT
many	TRBV20-1	15	TRBJ2-1	TRBD2	CSAESIAGDRNEQFF	TGCAGTGCTGAAAGTATAGCGGGAGATCGCAATGAGCAGTTCTTC
NA	TRBV2	13	TRBJ2-3	TRBD1	CASPDRDTDTQYF	TGTGCCAGTCCAGACAGGGACACAGATACGCAGTATTTT
many	TRBV10-3	16	TRBJ2-3	TRBD2	CAISGKAGGSTDTQYF	TGTGCCATCAGTGGAAAGGCGGGAGGTAGCACAGATACGCAGTATTTT
many	TRBV7-7	13	TRBJ2-1	NA	CASSLNGGNEQFF	TGTGCCAGCAGCTTAAACGGCGGGAATGAGCAGTTCTTC
few	TRBV12-3/TRBV12-4	15	TRBJ2-1	NA	CASSLGSGNYNEQFF	TGTGCCAGCAGTTTGGGTAGCGGAAACTACAATGAGCAGTTCTTC
many	TRBV18	15	TRBJ2-7	NA	CASSPEAGALYEQYF	TGTGCCAGCTCACCCGAGGCGGGGGCCCTCTACGAGCAGTACTTC
many	TRBV6-5	15	TRBJ2-4	NA	CASSYSKGSKNIQYF	TGTGCCAGCAGTTACTCGAAAGGGTCCAAAAACATTCAGTACTTC
NA	TRBV28	15	TRBJ2-1	NA	CASWPWRRPYNEQFF	TGTGCCAGTTGGCCTTGGAGGCGGCCCTACAATGAGCAGTTCTTC
many	TRBV27	15	TRBJ2-1	TRBD2	CASSLDGGGGNEQFF	TGTGCCAGCAGTTTAGATGGGGGGGGAGGGAATGAGCAGTTCTTC
many	TRBV6-5	14	TRBJ1-1	NA	CASSRDRVNTEAFF	TGTGCCAGCAGTCGGGACCGCGTGAACACTGAAGCTTTCTTT
many	TRBV10-2	15	TRBJ2-1	TRBD2	CASRLTSGRYNEQFF	TGCGCCAGCAGATTGACTAGCGGGAGATACAATGAGCAGTTCTTC
many	TRBV11-3	16	TRBJ2-1	NA	CASSSPTDRPRNEQFF	TGTGCCAGCAGCTCGCCGACAGACCGCCCTCGGAATGAGCAGTTCTTC
many	TRBV14	13	TRBJ1-1	NA	CASSRQANTEAFF	TGTGCCAGCAGCCGACAGGCTAACACTGAAGCTTTCTTT
many	TRBV20-1	13	TRBJ2-5	NA	CSARDPTQETQYF	TGCAGTGCTAGAGACCCGACCCAAGAGACCCAGTACTTC
few	TRBV6-5	14	TRBJ2-2	TRBD2	CASSRAGGSRELFF	TGTGCCAGCAGTAGAGCGGGGGGGAGCCGGGAGCTGTTTTTT
few	TRBV10-3	18	TRBJ2-1	TRBD2	CAISESLLSGTSYNEQFF	TGTGCCATCAGTGAGTCGCTCCTTAGCGGGACTAGTTACAATGAGCAGTTCTTC
few	TRBV29-1	12	TRBJ2-7	NA	CSVTSLRDEQYF	TGCAGCGTCACTAGTCTTCGCGACGAGCAGTACTTC
many	TRBV7-3	15	TRBJ1-2	TRBD1	CASSQGDSKNYGYTF	TGTGCCAGCAGCCAAGGGGACAGCAAAAACTATGGCTACACCTTC
few	TRBV29-1	13	TRBJ1-2	NA	CSVGENSNYGYTF	TGCAGCGTTGGGGAAAACTCTAACTATGGCTACACCTTC
many	TRBV4-3	14	TRBJ1-2	NA	CASSQDVSVYGYTF	TGCGCCAGCAGCCAAGATGTTTCTGTCTATGGCTACACCTTC
NA	TRBV7-6	13	TRBJ1-1	NA	CASSTPLNTEAFF	TGTGCCAGCAGCACACCGTTGAACACTGAAGCTTTCTTT
many	TRBV24-1	14	TRBJ2-3	NA	CATSRSGGTDTQYF	TGTGCCACCAGCAGAAGCGGTGGCACAGATACGCAGTATTTT
many	TRBV7-2	17	TRBJ2-3	TRBD2	CASSLAALAGGVDTQYF	TGTGCCAGCAGCTTAGCGGCACTAGCGGGGGGGGTAGATACGCAGTATTTT
many	TRBV24-1	13	TRBJ2-3	NA	CATEGGSTDTQYF	TGTGCCACCGAAGGCGGAAGCACAGATACGCAGTATTTT
few	TRBV6-2/TRBV6-3	13	TRBJ1-1	NA	CASRNQEFTEAFF	TGTGCCAGCAGGAATCAGGAATTCACTGAAGCTTTCTTT
many	TRBV7-2	14	TRBJ2-5	NA	CASSERAGGETQYF	TGTGCCAGCAGCGAAAGGGCTGGTGGAGAGACCCAGTACTTC
NA	TRBV5-4	13	TRBJ2-7	NA	CASSYGRGYEQYF	TGTGCCAGCAGCTATGGACGGGGCTACGAGCAGTACTTC
many	TRBV7-2	14	TRBJ2-1	TRBD2	CASSLVLSGGKRFF	TGTGCCAGCAGCTTAGTGCTTAGCGGGGGTAAACGGTTCTTC
medium-sized	TRBV7-2	15	TRBJ1-5	TRBD1	CASSWTGQGNQPQHF	TGTGCCAGCAGTTGGACGGGACAGGGAAATCAGCCCCAGCATTTT
many	TRBV12-5	14	TRBJ2-3	TRBD2	CASGMSGGKDTQYF	TGTGCTAGTGGTATGAGCGGGGGGAAAGATACGCAGTATTTT
many	TRBV5-1	17	TRBJ2-3	TRBD2	CASSPPNGGSATDTQYF	TGCGCCAGCAGCCCCCCCAACGGCGGGAGTGCGACAGATACGCAGTATTTT
many	TRBV23-1	12	TRBJ2-3	NA	CASSHPADTQYF	TGCGCCAGCAGTCATCCGGCAGATACGCAGTATTTT
few	TRBV29-1	13	TRBJ1-2	TRBD1	CSATQTGNTGYTF	TGCAGCGCCACCCAGACAGGGAATACGGGCTACACCTTC
large	TRBV7-9	16	TRBJ1-1	NA	CASSPRGEGVNTEAFF	TGTGCCAGCAGCCCGAGGGGGGAGGGTGTGAACACTGAAGCTTTCTTT
many	TRBV7-3	13	TRBJ2-6	NA	CASSFTGANVLTF	TGTGCCAGCAGCTTTACTGGGGCCAACGTCCTGACTTTC
many	TRBV27	14	TRBJ1-6	TRBD1	CASNPTGTASPLHF	TGTGCCAGCAATCCGACAGGGACGGCCTCACCCCTCCACTTT
few	TRBV6-1	16	TRBJ1-1	TRBD1	CASSVFLQGAGTEAFF	TGTGCCAGCAGTGTCTTTCTACAGGGGGCCGGGACTGAAGCTTTCTTT
many	TRBV12-3/TRBV12-4	15	TRBJ2-7	NA	CASSESLGLGGEQYF	TGTGCCAGCAGTGAAAGCCTCGGACTCGGGGGAGAGCAGTACTTC
many	TRBV20-1	12	TRBJ2-7	NA	CSPTRGSYEQYF	TGCAGTCCTACGCGGGGCTCCTACGAGCAGTACTTC
many	TRBV7-8	14	TRBJ1-2	TRBD1	CASSLQQGAYGYTF	TGTGCCAGCAGCTTACAACAGGGGGCCTATGGCTACACCTTC